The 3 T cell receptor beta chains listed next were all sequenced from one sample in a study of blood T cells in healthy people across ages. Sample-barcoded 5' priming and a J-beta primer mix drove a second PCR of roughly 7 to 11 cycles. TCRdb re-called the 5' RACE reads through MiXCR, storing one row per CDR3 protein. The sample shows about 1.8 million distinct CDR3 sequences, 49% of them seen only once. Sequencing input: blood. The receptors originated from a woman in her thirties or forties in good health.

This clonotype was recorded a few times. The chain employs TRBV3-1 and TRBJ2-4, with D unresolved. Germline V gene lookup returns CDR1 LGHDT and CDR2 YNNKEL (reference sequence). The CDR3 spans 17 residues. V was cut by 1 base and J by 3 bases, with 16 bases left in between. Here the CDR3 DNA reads TGTGCCAGCAGCCAAGGACACTTTACAGATGGCAAAAACATTCAGTACTTC. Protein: CASSQGHFTDGKNIQYF.

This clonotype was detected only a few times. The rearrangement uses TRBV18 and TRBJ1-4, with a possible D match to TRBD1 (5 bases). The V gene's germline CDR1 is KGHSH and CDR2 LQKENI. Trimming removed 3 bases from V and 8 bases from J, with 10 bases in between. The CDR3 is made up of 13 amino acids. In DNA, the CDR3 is TGTGCCAGCTCACCGGGACTTCGAGAAAAACTGTTTTTT. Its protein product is CASSPGLREKLFF.

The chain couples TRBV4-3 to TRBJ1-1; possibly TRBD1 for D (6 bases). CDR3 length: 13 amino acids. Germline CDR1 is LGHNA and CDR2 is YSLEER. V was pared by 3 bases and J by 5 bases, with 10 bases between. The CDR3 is CASSHGQITEAFF. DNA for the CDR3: TGCGCCAGCAGCCACGGACAGATAACTGAAGCTTTCTTT.